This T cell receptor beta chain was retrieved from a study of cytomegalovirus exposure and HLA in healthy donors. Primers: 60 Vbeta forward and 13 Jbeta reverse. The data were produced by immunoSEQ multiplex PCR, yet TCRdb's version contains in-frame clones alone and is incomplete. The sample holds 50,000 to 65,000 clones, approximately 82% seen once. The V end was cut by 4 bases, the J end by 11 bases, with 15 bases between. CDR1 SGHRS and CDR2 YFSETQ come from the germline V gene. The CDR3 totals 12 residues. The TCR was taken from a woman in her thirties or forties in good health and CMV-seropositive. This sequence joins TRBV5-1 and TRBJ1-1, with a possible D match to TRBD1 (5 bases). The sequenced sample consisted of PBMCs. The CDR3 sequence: CASSPPGETAFF. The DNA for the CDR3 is TGCGCCAGCAGCCCCCCGGGGGAGACGGCTTTCTTT.